Shown below are 26 T cell receptor beta chains from a single sample sequenced in a study of CD8+ T cells in alopecia areata listed by TCRdb under 2018. The time point label for this specimen denotes: four to five weeks on oral tofacitinib. The sample's treatment or condition, from its label and the paper: oral pan-JAK inhibitor, 5-10 mg twice daily. Library prep was done by the immunoSEQ multiplex PCR assay. For TCR sequencing, RNA was extracted from every sample and reverse transcribed into cDNA to serve as template. TCRdb stores this immuneACCESS table with in-frame sequences only. Part of the clones is absent; in the studies checked, under half of the shortfall reflects unresolved V genes, and no reason is known for the rest. Present in this sample are some 150,000 clones, roughly four fifths of which were seen just once. Just under 25% of the sample is taken by the ten largest. Sequences were derived from CD8+ T cells sorted from blood, sampled at week 4, from a patient treated with tofacitinib. The origin of the receptors is a human donor with alopecia areata.

The chain recombines TRBV27 with TRBJ2-5, with TRBD1 identical over 9 bases. CDR3 length: 16 residues. Trimming cost V 3 bases and J 1 base; bases outside gene matches: 6. Germline loops: CDR1 MNHEY, CDR2 SMNVEV (reference sequence). This chain's CDR3 is CASSFTGTGSQETQYF. The DNA of the CDR3 is TGTGCCAGCAGTTTTACCGGGACAGGGTCCCAAGAGACCCAGTACTTC.

The rearrangement links TRBV20-1 to TRBJ1-4; D ambiguous. This CDR3 has 10 residues. The germline CDR1 and CDR2 sequences are DFQATT and SNEGSKA (reference sequence). The ends were cut back, 7 bases at V and 6 bases at J, with 6 bases in the middle. The CDR3 nucleotides read TGCAGTGTGATGGATGAAAAACTGTTTTTT. It is translated as CSVMDEKLFF.

The gene calls are TRBV27 and TRBJ2-1, with a weak D call TRBD2 (6 bases). Deletions cut 8 bases from V and 4 bases from J, with 6 bases between. Germline CDR1 is MNHEY and CDR2 is SMNVEV (reference sequence). This CDR3 has 11 amino acids. The chain's CDR3 is CASGRYNEQFF. CDR3 coding DNA: TGTGCCAGCGGGAGGTACAATGAGCAGTTCTTC.

The V call is TRBV7-6, the J call TRBJ1-5; D remains ambiguous. The CDR3 consists of 14 residues. Germline CDR1 is SGHVS and CDR2 is FNYEAQ. V was trimmed by 1 base and J by 3 bases, leaving 7 bases between them. For the CDR3, the DNA is TGTGCCAGCAGCTTAGAGGCAGACAATCAGCCCCAGCATTTT. The encoded protein is CASSLEADNQPQHF. Using reference TRBV7-6 and TRBJ1-5 for the parts outside the CDR3, the full variable domain is GAGVSQSPRYKVTKRGQDVALRCDPISGHVSLYWYRQALGQGPEFLTYFNYEAQQDKSGLPNDRFSAERPEGSISTLTIQRTEQRDSAMYRCASSLEADNQPQHFGDGTRLSIL.

The rearrangement joins TRBV6-5 to TRBJ2-3; D gene ambiguous. The CDR3 has 13 residues. The germline V gene encodes CDR1 MNHEY and CDR2 SVGAGI. Trimming stripped 0 bases from V and 3 bases from J, with 4 bases between. The DNA for the CDR3 is TGTGCCAGCAGTTACTCGAAAACAGATACGCAGTATTTT. It is translated as CASSYSKTDTQYF.

This chain joins TRBV7-2 and TRBJ1-4; maybe TRBD1 (5 bases). V gave up 3 bases and J gave up 8 bases, with 16 bases separating them. The germline CDR1 and CDR2 sequences are SGHTA and FQGNSA. The CDR3 covers 15 residues. The CDR3 is CASSFLGATPEKLFF. CDR3 DNA sequence: TGTGCCAGCAGCTTCTTAGGGGCGACCCCAGAAAAACTGTTTTTT.

V and J are TRBV27 and TRBJ2-3; 9 bases map to TRBD1. Losses at the gene ends were 1 base for V and 2 bases for J; bases not matched to a gene: 1. Germline V gene lookup returns CDR1 MNHEY and CDR2 SMNVEV (reference sequence). The length of the CDR3 is 15 residues. The CDR3 sequence: CASSLWDRATDTQYF. The CDR3 region has the DNA TGTGCCAGCAGTTTATGGGACAGGGCCACAGATACGCAGTATTTT.

This rearrangement joins TRBV6-5 to TRBJ1-1, with D possibly matching TRBD1 (6 bases). In germline, CDR1 is MNHEY, CDR2 SVGAGI. This CDR3 comprises 15 residues. V was cut by 2 bases and J by 3 bases, with 13 bases left in between. The CDR3, as DNA: TGTGCCAGCAGTTACGGGGGGGGGCTCGACACTGAAGCTTTCTTT. This translates into CASSYGGGLDTEAFF.

The CDR3 loop reads CSVDQGEQFF. CDR3 nucleotides: TGCAGCGTTGATCAAGGGGAGCAGTTCTTC. V and J are TRBV29-1 and TRBJ2-1; D gene unclear. Trimming pared 3 bases from V and 10 bases from J, leaving 7 bases between. The CDR3 spans 10 residues. The germline V gene has CDR1 SQVTM and CDR2 ANQGSEA.

The V call is TRBV7-2, the J call TRBJ2-2; weak D call: TRBD2 (7 bases). The CDR3 spans 16 residues. The V end was cut by 5 bases, the J end by 4 bases, with 17 bases between. Germline V gives CDR1 SGHTA, CDR2 FQGNSA. CDR3 bases: TGTGCCAGCAGCCGTAGGGGGGGCCGTGTCACCGGGGAGCTGTTTTTT. It encodes CASSRRGGRVTGELFF.

The chain has TRBV2 and TRBJ1-1, with D possibly being TRBD1 (5 bases). Between the trimmed V and J ends, which lost 2 bases and 6 bases, there was a span of 10 bases. In germline, CDR1 is SNHLY, CDR2 FYNNEI. This CDR3 is built from 13 residues. CDR3 DNA sequence: TGTGCCAGCAGTGAAAGTCGGGGGGCTGAAGCTTTCTTT. It encodes CASSESRGAEAFF.

The rearrangement links TRBV5-1 to TRBJ2-5; weak D call: TRBD1 (5 bases). The germline V and J ends were trimmed by 4 bases and 5 bases, with 21 bases remaining between them. This CDR3 has 16 residues. Germline CDR1 SGHRS, CDR2 YFSETQ. The CDR3 loop reads CASSKRSDTFRETQYF. The CDR3 nucleotides read TGCGCCAGCAGCAAAAGGTCGGACACATTTAGGGAGACCCAGTACTTC.

This clone turned up a few times. The CDR3 nucleotides read TGTGCCAGCAGCGTCAGACAGGGAGAGAACACTGAAGCTTTCTTT. The encoded protein is CASSVRQGENTEAFF. The rearrangement links TRBV7-9 to TRBJ1-1, with 7 bases lining up with TRBD1. With 5 bases clipped from V and 1 base from J, the junction kept 7 bases outside the gene matches. This CDR3 is 15 amino acids long. Germline V gene lookup returns CDR1 SEHNR and CDR2 FQNEAQ (reference sequence).

The J gene is TRBJ2-1, the V gene TRBV6-1; tentatively, D is TRBD2 (6 bases). Trimming stripped 0 bases from V and 0 bases from J, with 6 bases between. CDR3 length: 15 amino acids. Germline CDR1 and CDR2: MNHNS and SASEGT. CDR3 DNA: TGTGCCAGCAGTGAAGCGACTAGCTCCTACAATGAGCAGTTCTTC. Translation gives CASSEATSSYNEQFF.

The rearrangement links TRBV6-5 to TRBJ2-7; D uncertain. Germline loops: CDR1 MNHEY, CDR2 SVGAGI. The length of the CDR3 is 11 residues. V lost 5 bases and J 1 base, leaving 3 bases between the germline ends. The CDR3 DNA follows: TGTGCCAGCAGTGAGTCCTACGAGCAGTACTTC. Its protein is CASSESYEQYF.

The chain has TRBV7-9 and TRBJ2-5, with TRBD2 as a possible D gene (5 bases). The assigned J gene may be wrong: the sequence end matches TRBJ2-7 better. CDR3 length equals 17 residues. Germline loops: CDR1 SEHNR, CDR2 FQNEAQ (reference sequence). The CDR3 sequence: CASSSSELDGKTYEQYF. The CDR3 nucleotides read TGTGCCAGCAGCTCATCAGAATTGGACGGGAAGACCTACGAGCAGTACTTC.

The CDR3 DNA is TGTGCCAGCTCACCCGGTTGGGACAGTTTCTACGAGCAGTACTTC. It is translated as CASSPGWDSFYEQYF. The gene calls are TRBV18 and TRBJ2-7, with 7 bases fitting TRBD1. The CDR3 is made up of 15 amino acids. CDR1 KGHSH and CDR2 LQKENI come from the germline V gene. J was trimmed by 3 bases and V by 3 bases; bases with no gene match: 8.

This chain connects TRBV4-1 to TRBJ1-5; D unresolved. CDR1 is MGHRA, CDR2 YSYEKL, per germline. The V end was cut by 1 base, the J end by 4 bases, with 17 bases between. The CDR3 is 17 amino acids. CDR3 amino acids: CASSQASVGMLNQPQHF. CDR3 in DNA: TGCGCCAGCAGCCAAGCTTCAGTGGGGATGTTAAATCAGCCCCAGCATTTT.

CDR3 protein: CASSATRGGLNYGYTF. In DNA, the CDR3 is TGCGCCAGCAGCGCCACACGGGGGGGACTTAACTATGGCTACACCTTC. V usage is TRBV4-3 and J usage is TRBJ1-2, with a possible D match to TRBD1 (5 bases). Deletions cut 5 bases from V and 1 base from J, with 17 bases between. The CDR3 is made up of 16 amino acids. Germline CDR1 and CDR2: LGHNA and YSLEER.

The V gene is TRBV27, the J gene TRBJ1-1; the D is unclear. The germline V gene has CDR1 MNHEY and CDR2 SMNVEV (reference sequence). CDR3 length: 15 residues. The ends were cut back, 0 bases at V and 5 bases at J, with 13 bases in the middle. DNA of the CDR3: TGTGCCAGCAGTTTATCGGCGGGGAGGAGGACTGAAGCTTTCTTT. Translated: CASSLSAGRRTEAFF.

The V call is TRBV4-3, the J call TRBJ2-3, with D maybe TRBD1 (5 bases). Trimming shortened V by 1 base and J by 15 bases, and 17 bases separated the two germline ends. Germline values: CDR1 LGHNA, CDR2 YSLEER. The CDR3 loop spans 13 amino acids. This CDR3 reads CASSQGDSAFRYF. The DNA of the CDR3 is TGCGCCAGCAGCCAAGGAGACAGCGCCTTTCGATATTTT.

The CDR3 DNA reads as TGCGCCAGCAGCCAAGAAAAGGCGCCCCCAAAGGAAAAACTGTTTTTT. It specifies CASSQEKAPPKEKLFF. The chain recombines TRBV4-1 with TRBJ1-4; no definite D call. CDR3 length equals 16 residues. Germline V gene sequence: CDR1 MGHRA, CDR2 YSYEKL. The V gene lost 0 bases and the J gene lost 8 bases, with 16 bases spanning the gap.

V gene TRBV7-3 combines with J gene TRBJ2-2; unclear D gene. CDR3 length: 11 residues. CDR1 is SGHTA, CDR2 FQGTGA, per germline. V was trimmed by 5 bases and J by 4 bases, leaving 2 bases between them. The CDR3 here is CASSITGELFF. CDR3 DNA: TGTGCCAGCAGCATCACCGGGGAGCTGTTTTTT.

The rearrangement joins TRBV29-1 to TRBJ1-2, with 10 bases aligning to TRBD1. Losses at the gene ends were 5 bases for V and 6 bases for J; bases not matched to a gene: 6. The CDR3 contains 13 residues. Germline CDR1 reads SQVTM; CDR2 reads ANQGSEA. The CDR3 region has the DNA TGCAGCGTTCTGACAGGGGGCGCGAATGGCTACACCTTC. This codes for CSVLTGGANGYTF. The full variable domain, with the rest looked up from reference TRBV29-1 and TRBJ1-2, is SAVISQKPSRDICQRGTSLTIQCQVDSQVTMMFWYRQQPGQSLTLIATANQGSEATYESGFVIDKFPISRPNLTFSTLTVSNMSPEDSSIYLCSVLTGGANGYTFGSGTRLTVV.

This clone was observed once. The rearrangement links TRBV7-6 to TRBJ2-3; TRBD2 aligns across 13 bases. This CDR3 has 16 amino acids. With V trimmed by 5 bases and J by 5 bases, 7 bases remained unmatched. In germline, CDR1 is SGHVS, CDR2 FNYEAQ. This CDR3 reads CASSLRLAGGRDTQYF. The CDR3 DNA is TGTGCCAGCAGCCTCAGACTAGCGGGGGGCCGAGATACGCAGTATTTT.

The gene calls are TRBV7-9 and TRBJ2-3; no clear D gene. CDR1 is SEHNR, CDR2 FQNEAQ, per germline (reference sequence). The V end was cut by 5 bases, the J end by 2 bases, with 14 bases between. The CDR3 has 15 residues. CDR3 protein: CASSPSSFPTDTQYF. Written as DNA, the CDR3 is TGTGCCAGCAGCCCGTCCAGCTTCCCCACAGATACGCAGTATTTT.